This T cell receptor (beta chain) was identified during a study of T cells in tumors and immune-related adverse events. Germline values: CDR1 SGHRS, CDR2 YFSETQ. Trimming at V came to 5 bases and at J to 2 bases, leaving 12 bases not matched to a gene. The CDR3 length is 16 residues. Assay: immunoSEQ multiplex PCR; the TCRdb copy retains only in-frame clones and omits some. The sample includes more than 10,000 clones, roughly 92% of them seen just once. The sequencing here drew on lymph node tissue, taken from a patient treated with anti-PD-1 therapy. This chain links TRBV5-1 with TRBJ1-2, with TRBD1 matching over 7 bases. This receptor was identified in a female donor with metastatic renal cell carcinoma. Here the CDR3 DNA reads TGCGCCAGCAGAATGGGGACAGTAACAGAAAACTATGGCTACACCTTC. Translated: CASRMGTVTENYGYTF.